The 28 T cell receptor beta chains in this list originate from one sample, sequenced in a study of blood T cell repertoires in COVID-19. Clones were read by immunoSEQ multiplex PCR, and TCRdb kept only the in-frame ones, dropping some. The sample has around 160,000 clones; approximately 85% are singletons. Sequenced material: peripheral blood. These receptors were taken from a woman aged 55-69 years with COVID-19, enrolled during active disease.

The chain has TRBV6-5 and TRBJ1-1, with D unclear. Trimming pared 4 bases from V and 8 bases from J, leaving 5 bases between. This CDR3 comprises 10 residues. Looked up from germline, CDR1 is MNHEY and CDR2 is SVGAGI. CDR3 nucleotides: TGTGCCAGCAGTTCCAGAGAAGCTTTCTTT. Translation gives CASSSREAFF.

This clone was detected only once. This CDR3 reads CASSFRLQGVLGYGYTF. The CDR3, as DNA: TGCGCCAGCAGCTTTAGGTTACAGGGTGTATTGGGGTATGGCTACACCTTC. V is TRBV5-1 and J is TRBJ1-2; a weak D match, TRBD1 (6 bases). The germline V gene has CDR1 SGHRS and CDR2 YFSETQ. Trimming removed 2 bases from V and 5 bases from J, with 22 bases in between. The CDR3 has 17 residues.

The V gene is TRBV5-6, the J gene TRBJ1-6; tentative D call: TRBD1 (6 bases). Trimming cost V 5 bases and J 1 base, with 16 bases left between them. The germline gives CDR1 SGHDT, CDR2 YYEEEE. CDR3 length equals 17 residues. The CDR3 loop is CASSHRETMSYNSPLHF. The CDR3, as DNA: TGTGCCAGCAGTCACAGGGAGACCATGTCCTATAATTCACCCCTCCACTTT.

This chain joins TRBV3-1 (or the pseudogene TRBV3-2) and TRBJ2-2; weak D call: TRBD1 (6 bases). V lost 0 bases and J 5 bases, leaving 10 bases between the germline ends. CDR3 length: 15 amino acids. Germline V gene sequence: CDR1 LGHDT, CDR2 YNNKEL (reference sequence). CDR3 sequence: CASSQDLGGTGELFF. DNA for the CDR3: TGTGCCAGCAGCCAAGATTTAGGGGGAACCGGGGAGCTGTTTTTT.

This chain connects TRBV5-1 to TRBJ2-3; 10 bases line up with TRBD1. The CDR3 covers 18 residues. Germline V gene lookup returns CDR1 SGHRS and CDR2 YFSETQ. The ends lost 0 bases at V and 1 base at J; junction bases unmatched: 8. As DNA, the CDR3 is TGCGCCAGCAGCTTGGTAGCGACAGGGGGCGGGGGCACAGATACGCAGTATTTT. It specifies CASSLVATGGGGTDTQYF. Supplemented by reference TRBV5-1 and TRBJ2-3, the full variable domain reads KAGVTQTPRYLIKTRGQQVTLSCSPISGHRSVSWYQQTPGQGLQFLFEYFSETQRNKGNFPGRFSGRQFSNSRSEMNVSTLELGDSALYLCASSLVATGGGGTDTQYFGPGTRLTVL.

This chain uses TRBV29-1 with TRBJ1-3, with a possible D match to TRBD1 (6 bases). With 4 bases removed from V and 0 bases from J, the gap between germline ends came to 7 bases. Germline V lookup: CDR1 SQVTM, CDR2 ANQGSEA. The CDR3 spans 13 residues. CDR3 loop: CSVGTDSGNTIYF. In DNA, the CDR3 is TGCAGCGTTGGGACAGACTCTGGAAACACCATATATTTT.

The chain employs TRBV5-8 and TRBJ1-1, with D possibly matching TRBD1 (5 bases). This CDR3 has 14 residues. Germline lookup yields CDR1 SGHTS and CDR2 YDEGEE. V was trimmed by 0 bases and J by 3 bases, leaving 9 bases between them. In DNA, the CDR3 is TGTGCCAGCAGCTTGGGGGCGGGGGACACTGAAGCTTTCTTT. Encoded protein: CASSLGAGDTEAFF. Variable domain in full (rest from reference TRBV5-8 and TRBJ1-1): EAGVTQSPTHLIKTRGQQATLRCSPISGHTSVYWYQQALGLGLQFLLWYDEGEERNRGNFPPRFSGRQFPNYSSELNVNALELEDSALYLCASSLGAGDTEAFFGQGTRLTVV.

The chain recombines TRBV9 with TRBJ1-2, with TRBD1 as a possible D gene (5 bases). The germline V and J ends were trimmed by 3 bases and 4 bases, with 13 bases remaining between them. The CDR3 is 14 amino acids. CDR1 and CDR2 (germline): SGDLS, YYNGEE. The CDR3 coding sequence is TGTGCCAGCAGCGAACAGACAGAGGCCTATGGCTACACCTTC. It codes for CASSEQTEAYGYTF.

V and J are TRBV7-9 and TRBJ1-5, with 8 positions matching TRBD1. There are 12 residues in the CDR3. Germline V lookup: CDR1 SEHNR, CDR2 FQNEAQ (reference sequence). J gave up 11 bases and V 5 bases, and 5 bases lay outside the gene matches. CDR3 nucleotides: TGTGCCAGCAGCCAACCGGGACAGGCCCAGCATTTT. It is translated as CASSQPGQAQHF.

This clone was detected only a few times. This chain connects TRBV29-1 to TRBJ2-1; 11 nucleotides line up with TRBD2. The germline gives CDR1 SQVTM, CDR2 ANQGSEA. The CDR3 is 14 amino acids. The V and J ends lost 5 bases and 4 bases, in that order; junction bases with no gene match: 4. CDR3 in DNA: TGCAGCGTTACCCCTAGCGGGGGGTACAATGAGCAGTTCTTC. It yields the protein CSVTPSGGYNEQFF.

This clone was seen more than once but under ten times. The CDR3 DNA reads TGTGCCAGCAGCCACTTCCTAGGCGAGCACTACGAGCAGTACTTC. The encoded protein is CASSHFLGEHYEQYF. The chain has TRBV11-2 and TRBJ2-7; D gene ambiguous. V was pared by 5 bases and J by 3 bases, with 17 bases between. This CDR3 spans 15 amino acids. Germline values: CDR1 SGHAT, CDR2 FQNNGV.

The V gene is TRBV12-3 or TRBV12-4, the J gene TRBJ1-3; D remains unclear. Trimming removed 9 bases at V and 8 bases at J, with 14 bases between. The CDR3 extends over 12 amino acids. CDR3 protein: CASRRLIDTIYF. In nucleotides, the CDR3 is TGTGCCAGTCGGCGGCTGATCGACACCATATATTTT.

V and J are TRBV14 and TRBJ2-7; D perhaps matches TRBD2 (6 bases). V dropped 3 bases and J dropped 3 bases, with 9 bases sitting between them. Germline V gene lookup returns CDR1 SGHDN and CDR2 FVKESK. This CDR3 spans 13 amino acids. In DNA form, the CDR3 reads TGTGCCAGCAGCCATCGGAGGGGCTACGAGCAGTACTTC. Translation gives CASSHRRGYEQYF. The variable domain in full, with the rest retrieved from reference TRBV14 and TRBJ2-7, is EAGVTQFPSHSVIEKGQTVTLRCDPISGHDNLYWYRRVMGKEIKFLLHFVKESKQDESGMPNNRFLAERTGGTYSTLKVQPAELEDSGVYFCASSHRRGYEQYFGPGTRLTVT.

The V call is TRBV19, the J call TRBJ2-1, with 14 bases lining up with TRBD2. The ends lost 4 bases at V and 12 bases at J; junction bases unmatched: 5. The germline V gene encodes CDR1 LNHDA and CDR2 SQIVND (reference sequence). The CDR3 sequence is 14 residues long. CDR3 coding DNA: TGTGCCAGTAGTACAACCGGGACTAGCGGGGGGCAGTTCTTC. This codes for CASSTTGTSGGQFF.

The chain employs TRBV7-3 and TRBJ2-1; a weak D match, TRBD1 (5 bases). The CDR3 is 14 amino acids. Between the trimmed V and J ends, which lost 2 bases and 3 bases, there was a span of 8 bases. Looked up from germline, CDR1 is SGHTA and CDR2 is FQGTGA. The CDR3: CASSLQGDYNEQFF. CDR3 sequence (DNA): TGTGCCAGCAGCTTACAGGGCGACTACAATGAGCAGTTCTTC.

This chain uses TRBV27 with TRBJ2-3; D gene uncertain. Germline CDR1 and CDR2: MNHEY and SMNVEV (reference sequence). With 5 bases removed from V and 4 bases from J, the gap between germline ends came to 13 bases. CDR3 length: 14 amino acids. The CDR3 reads CASSGVGFSDTQYF. For the CDR3, the DNA is TGTGCCAGCAGTGGCGTCGGGTTTTCAGATACGCAGTATTTT.

The chain combines TRBV24-1 with TRBJ2-3; TRBD1 matches 8 bases. The V gene's germline CDR1 is KGHDR and CDR2 SFDVKD. The CDR3 runs to 16 residues. Trimming at V came to 4 bases and at J to 6 bases, leaving 11 bases not matched to a gene. The CDR3 DNA reads TGTGCCACCAGTGACCTTAGTCGGCAGGGGGCGGATACGCAGTATTTT. Encoded protein: CATSDLSRQGADTQYF.

This rearrangement joins TRBV3-1 (or the pseudogene TRBV3-2) to TRBJ1-5, with D perhaps matching TRBD1 (6 bases). The V and J ends lost 4 bases and 6 bases respectively, with 10 bases between them. The CDR3 extends over 13 amino acids. Germline lookup yields CDR1 LGHDT and CDR2 YNNKEL (reference sequence). The CDR3 sequence is CASSRRGGQPQHF. The CDR3 nucleotides are TGTGCCAGCAGCCGAAGGGGGGGTCAGCCCCAGCATTTT.

The chain uses TRBV3-1 (or the pseudogene TRBV3-2) and TRBJ1-1, with no clear D. V dropped 2 bases and J dropped 2 bases, with 9 bases sitting between them. The germline V gene has CDR1 LGHDT and CDR2 YNNKEL (reference sequence). The CDR3 loop spans 14 amino acids. The CDR3 coding sequence is TGTGCCAGCAGCCAATCGTGGAGAAACACTGAAGCTTTCTTT. It translates to CASSQSWRNTEAFF.

The chain combines TRBV19 with TRBJ2-5; the match to TRBD2 covers 8 bases. The CDR3 totals 15 residues. Trimming took 5 bases from V and 5 from J; bases not matched to a gene: 10. The germline CDR1 and CDR2 sequences are LNHDA and SQIVND (reference sequence). CDR3 protein: CASSPSGGSGETQYF. The CDR3, as DNA: TGTGCCAGTAGTCCCTCGGGAGGGAGTGGGGAGACCCAGTACTTC.

V usage is TRBV3-1 (or the pseudogene TRBV3-2) and J usage is TRBJ1-2; D ambiguous. CDR3 size: 14 residues. Germline CDR1 reads LGHDT; CDR2 reads YNNKEL (reference sequence). The ends were cut back, 0 bases at V and 8 bases at J, with 13 bases in the middle. The CDR3 DNA is TGTGCCAGCAGCCAAGATCGGCCCCCGGGAGGCTACACCTTC. Its protein product is CASSQDRPPGGYTF.

This clone was picked up a small number of times. This chain uses TRBV10-1 with TRBJ2-7; D might be TRBD1 (6 bases). Germline loops: CDR1 WNHNN, CDR2 SYGVQD (reference sequence). The CDR3 sequence is 14 residues long. Trimming took off 9 bases at V and 0 bases at J, with 15 bases between the two ends. The CDR3 region has the DNA TGCGCCAGTGCCAAGGGACAAAGCTCCTACGAGCAGTACTTC. Translation gives CASAKGQSSYEQYF.

The rearrangement joins TRBV9 to TRBJ2-5; possible D gene TRBD2, 6 bases. Germline loops: CDR1 SGDLS, CDR2 YYNGEE. CDR3 length equals 17 residues. Trimming left V 0 bases short and J 5 bases short, with 20 bases between. CDR3 nucleotides: TGTGCCAGCAGCGTAGCGCGTGTCTCTAGCGATTCGGAGACCCAGTACTTC. Its translation is CASSVARVSSDSETQYF.

The rearrangement links TRBV19 to TRBJ1-2; 9 nucleotides line up with TRBD1. The CDR3 has 15 residues. Germline V CDR1 and CDR2: LNHDA, SQIVND (reference sequence). Trimming at V came to 5 bases and at J to 4 bases, leaving 8 bases not matched to a gene. This CDR3 reads CASSPDGTGFYGYTF. In DNA, the CDR3 is TGTGCCAGTAGTCCTGACGGGACAGGGTTCTATGGCTACACCTTC.

This clone was seen only once. This chain joins TRBV18 and TRBJ1-4; no reliable D call. Germline V gene data show CDR1 as KGHSH and CDR2 as LQKENI. V was shortened by 4 bases and J by 1 base, with 7 bases between the two germline ends. This CDR3 is 14 amino acids long. CDR3 loop: CASSLEETNEKLFF. CDR3 in DNA: TGTGCCAGCTCACTCGAGGAAACTAATGAAAAACTGTTTTTT.

The genes are TRBV9 and TRBJ2-1; 10 nucleotides align to TRBD1. The junction had 3 bases not matched to a gene; V was cut back by 3 bases and J by 0 bases. Per germline, CDR1 SGDLS and CDR2 YYNGEE. The CDR3 runs 16 residues. Here the CDR3 reads CASSARQGASYNEQFF. The CDR3 nucleotides are TGTGCCAGCAGCGCAAGACAGGGGGCCTCCTACAATGAGCAGTTCTTC.

This rearrangement joins TRBV3-1 (or the pseudogene TRBV3-2) to TRBJ1-2, with no clear D. Germline CDR1 is LGHDT and CDR2 is YNNKEL (reference sequence). Trimming shortened V by 4 bases and J by 4 bases, and 13 bases separated the two germline ends. CDR3 length equals 14 residues. CDR3 region: CASSPMRDGYGYTF. The CDR3, as DNA: TGTGCCAGCAGCCCTATGAGGGATGGCTATGGCTACACCTTC.

The rearrangement uses TRBV5-1 and TRBJ1-1, with 7 bases matching TRBD1. CDR1 SGHRS and CDR2 YFSETQ come from the germline V gene. Trimming took 4 bases from V and 4 from J; bases not matched to a gene: 10. This CDR3 has 15 amino acids. CDR3 in amino acids: CASSRTGEESTEAFF. The CDR3 DNA is TGCGCCAGCAGCCGTACAGGGGAGGAGAGCACTGAAGCTTTCTTT.